These T cell receptor beta chains were read from a single sample in a study of CD8 T cells in ankylosing spondylitis. TCRdb itself ran the 5' RACE reads through MiXCR, one entry per CDR3 protein. Among about 540,000 distinct CDR3 sequences, about 13% were seen once, and the ten largest hold about 6.5%. Sequencing used blood, either unsorted or a sorted T cell fraction (not recorded which). These receptor sequences come from a male donor with ankylosing spondylitis. The conserved cysteine and the conserved F or W are not part of the CDR3 here.

>TRBV12-3/TRBV12-4|TRBJ1-2
ASSLSSRGGYT
>TRBV9|TRBJ2-7
ASSSGTSYEQY
>TRBV10-1|TRBJ2-2
ASTGTSAGELF
>TRBV5-1|TRBJ2-1
ASIADHSYNEQF
>TRBV5-1|TRBJ2-1
ASGQELSYNEQF
>TRBV3-1|TRBJ1-1
ASSQGSGGTEAF
>TRBV20-1|TRBJ2-3
SASPGSTDTQY
>TRBV5-6|TRBJ2-4
ASTDLQGEPKNIQY
>TRBV5-1|TRBJ2-3
ASSFSGRAGTDTQY
>TRBV27|TRBJ1-1
ASSLFPGTEAF
>TRBV2|TRBJ2-1
ASPSGRGEQF
>TRBV20-1|TRBJ1-6
SAWDRVNSPLH
>TRBV10-3|TRBJ2-1
AIGLAPNEQF
>TRBV7-8|TRBJ2-1
ASLMAGLGDEQF
>TRBV7-9|TRBJ2-5
ASSLGQVRKETQY
>TRBV10-2|TRBJ1-1
ASSEAKNTEAF
>TRBV12-3/TRBV12-4|TRBJ2-5
ASREGVETQY
>TRBV19|TRBJ1-5
ATRDRGNQPQH
>TRBV9|TRBJ1-2
ASSPGTGDPPGYT
>TRBV15|TRBJ2-1
ATSRDRSSYNEQF
>TRBV29-1|TRBJ2-3
PIGGSRWNTSTDTQY
>TRBV5-1|TRBJ2-7
ASSLGLAGAIYEQY
>TRBV20-1|TRBJ1-2
SASAGNSGGYT
>TRBV14|TRBJ2-1
ASSPIPGGSNEQF
>TRBV4-1|TRBJ2-3
ASSHRTPDGSSTDTQY
>TRBV30|TRBJ1-2
AWETSYGYT
>TRBV20-1|TRBJ2-7
SASGLADSYEQY
>TRBV5-6|TRBJ1-1
ASSPGTDPEAF
>TRBV6-5|TRBJ2-7
ASSYEGPNYEQY
>TRBV20-1|TRBJ1-3
SARAPVSGNTIY
>TRBV7-9|TRBJ1-2
ASSAYRGYGYT
>TRBV29-1|TRBJ2-7
SAARLAGDEQY
>TRBV5-1|TRBJ2-1
ASSLSLAGVAEQF
>TRBV3-1|TRBJ1-2
ASSQGTSYGYT
>TRBV20-1|TRBJ2-1
SARTYQREAV
>TRBV2|TRBJ1-1
ASNPTPPSTEAF
>TRBV7-2|TRBJ1-3
ASSPGPSGAGNTIY